A single sample gave rise to the 17 T cell receptor beta chains below, sequenced in a study of human T cells and chemical hapten exposure. TCRdb reprocessed the RACE reads via MiXCR and lists one record per CDR3 protein. The sample lists tens of thousands of distinct CDR3 sequences, 8% to 10% occurring once. Described time point: pre-sensitization, week 0. Treatment given: therapeutic diphenylcyclopropenone sensitization with weekly scalp DPC. This material consisted of whole blood, taken in connection with sensitization to the hapten diphenylcyclopropenone (DPC). These receptors all stem from a middle-aged woman with alopecia areata. Some clones in this sample may be carry-over from other donors' samples.

This chain connects TRBV10-3 to TRBJ2-3; TRBD1 agrees at 7 bases. Germline V lookup: CDR1 ENHRY, CDR2 SYGVKD. The CDR3 consists of 16 residues. V lost 3 bases, J lost 2 bases, and 8 bases stayed unmatched. For the CDR3, the DNA is TGTGCCATCAGTGAACCCCGGGACAGAGTCACAGATACGCAGTATTTT. This encodes CAISEPRDRVTDTQYF.

This clonotype was picked up many times. This rearrangement joins TRBV12-3 or TRBV12-4 to TRBJ1-2, with no clear D. V lost 1 base and J 4 bases, leaving 4 bases between the germline ends. The CDR3 is 12 residues long. DNA for the CDR3: TGTGCCAGCAGTTTAGTTGGCTATGGCTACACCTTC. It codes for CASSLVGYGYTF.

Concerning this clonotype itself: This could be a read error, since a much larger clone is one nucleotide away. This chain joins TRBV5-4 and TRBJ2-1; the match to TRBD2 covers 7 bases. The CDR3 has 15 residues. V shed 0 bases and J 0 bases; nucleotides not matched to a gene: 0. The germline V gene encodes CDR1 SGHNT and CDR2 YYREEE (reference sequence). This chain's CDR3 is CASSLGTSSYNEQFF. In DNA, the CDR3 is TGTGCCAGCAGCTTGGGGACTAGCTCCTACAATGAGCAGTTCTTC.

This clonotype was counted between two and nine times. The chain links TRBV2 to TRBJ2-6; D gene uncertain. V was shortened by 6 bases and J by 3 bases, with 9 bases between the two germline ends. The V gene's germline CDR1 is SNHLY and CDR2 FYNNEI. This CDR3 has 14 residues. Written as DNA, the CDR3 is TGTGCCAGCAGCCCAAATCATGGGGCCAACGTCCTGACTTTC. Protein sequence: CASSPNHGANVLTF.

J is TRBJ2-7 and V is TRBV4-2, with TRBD2 identical over 7 bases. J gave up 0 bases and V 2 bases, and 10 bases lay outside the gene matches. The CDR3 covers 17 residues. Germline lookup yields CDR1 LGHNA and CDR2 YNFKEQ. The CDR3 DNA follows: TGTGCCAGCAGCCAAAGGCTAGCGGCCTTCTCCTCCTACGAGCAGTACTTC. Its protein product is CASSQRLAAFSSYEQYF.

This clonotype was picked up many times. J is TRBJ1-2 and V is TRBV24-1; D ambiguous. The V gene lost 5 bases and the J gene lost 7 bases, with 10 bases spanning the gap. CDR1 KGHDR and CDR2 SFDVKD come from the germline V gene. CDR3 length: 12 residues. CDR3: CATSVGLGGYTF. In DNA form, the CDR3 reads TGTGCCACCAGTGTGGGTTTGGGTGGCTACACCTTC.

This clonotype came up many times. V gene TRBV18 combines with J gene TRBJ2-1; D not certain. V was pared by 0 bases and J by 3 bases, with 12 bases between. This CDR3 has 16 residues. In germline, CDR1 is KGHSH, CDR2 LQKENI. The CDR3 region is CASSPPPASNYNEQFF. The CDR3 region has the DNA TGTGCCAGCTCACCACCCCCGGCTAGTAACTACAATGAGCAGTTCTTC.

This clonotype has a count of ten or more. The J gene is TRBJ2-6, the V gene TRBV30; TRBD2 agrees at 12 bases. Per germline, CDR1 GTSNPN and CDR2 SVGIG (reference sequence). With 2 bases clipped from V and 4 bases from J, the junction kept 3 bases outside the gene matches. This CDR3 comprises 16 residues. The DNA of the CDR3 is TGTGCCTGGAGTACTAGCGGGGGGACAGGGGCCAACGTCCTGACTTTC. Translating gives CAWSTSGGTGANVLTF.

The sample holds many counts of this clonotype. This sequence joins TRBV29-1 and TRBJ2-1; D remains unclear. The germline V and J ends were trimmed by 7 bases and 4 bases, with 14 bases remaining between them. CDR1 and CDR2 (germline): SQVTM, ANQGSEA. The CDR3 runs 13 residues. CDR3 DNA: TGCAGCGCCCTACCCAGAAGTTACAATGAGCAGTTCTTC. It translates to CSALPRSYNEQFF.

The chain carries TRBV4-1 and TRBJ2-1, with TRBD2 matching over 10 bases. The CDR3 has 17 residues. Germline values: CDR1 MGHRA, CDR2 YSYEKL. With 7 bases clipped from V and 10 bases from J, the junction kept 19 bases outside the gene matches. CDR3 nucleotides: TGCGCCAGCACTGAGCGGGGGGGGCCGTTGGGGCTAGGGGAGCAGTTCTTC. As protein: CASTERGGPLGLGEQFF.

This clonotype was counted at least ten times. The rearrangement joins TRBV20-1 to TRBJ2-3, with 7 bases identical to TRBD2. After removal of 2 bases from V and 1 base from J, the junction contained 3 bases not matched to a gene. The CDR3 runs to 14 residues. CDR1 is DFQATT and CDR2 is SNEGSKA in the germline V gene (reference sequence). Written as DNA, the CDR3 is TGCAGTGCTAGACGCGGGGGAGGCACAGATACGCAGTATTTT. The encoded protein is CSARRGGGTDTQYF.

This clonotype was detected only a few times. The V gene is TRBV28, the J gene TRBJ1-2; no definite D call. Deletions cut 4 bases from V and 2 bases from J, with 8 bases between. CDR3 size: 13 residues. The germline CDR1 and CDR2 sequences are MDHEN and SYDVKM. The CDR3 sequence: CASSWASNYGYTF. CDR3 nucleotides: TGTGCCAGCAGTTGGGCGAGCAACTATGGCTACACCTTC.

Notes on this clonotype: Germline and junction disagree at one end, which may indicate a read error. V is TRBV4-1 and J is TRBJ2-3; TRBD2 matches 9 bases. This CDR3 comprises 19 residues. Per the germline V gene, CDR1 is MGHRA and CDR2 is YSYEKL. The CDR3 coding sequence is TGCGCCTGCAGCCAAGATGGAAGCGGGGGGTATACTAGCACAGATACGCAGTATTTT. It translates to CACSQDGSGGYTSTDTQYF.

This clonotype was seen at least ten times. The rearrangement joins TRBV9 to TRBJ1-2; 10 positions match TRBD1. CDR1 SGDLS and CDR2 YYNGEE come from the germline V gene. After removal of 5 bases from V and 8 bases from J, the junction contained 6 bases not matched to a gene. The CDR3 runs to 13 residues. The CDR3 is CASRAGTGVGYTF. The CDR3 DNA sequence: TGTGCCAGCAGGGCCGGGACAGGGGTAGGCTACACCTTC. The complete variable domain, with remaining parts taken from reference TRBV9 and TRBJ1-2, reads DSGVTQTPKHLITATGQRVTLRCSPRSGDLSVYWYQQSLDQGLQFLIQYYNGEERAKGNILERFSAQQFPDLHSELNLSSLELGDSALYFCASRAGTGVGYTFGSGTRLTVV.

This clonotype was found many times. The V and J genes are TRBV20-1 and TRBJ1-3, with D unresolved. The CDR3 runs 14 residues. Trimming took 5 bases from V and 2 from J, leaving 13 bases between them. CDR1 and CDR2 from the germline V gene are DFQATT and SNEGSKA (reference sequence). The chain's CDR3 is CSAQRREAGNTIYF. CDR3 in DNA: TGCAGTGCTCAGCGTCGGGAGGCTGGAAACACCATATATTTT.

This clonotype came up a few times. The chain carries TRBV9 and TRBJ2-5; D perhaps matches TRBD2 (7 bases). Deletions cut 5 bases from V and 1 base from J, with 12 bases between. The V gene's germline CDR1 is SGDLS and CDR2 YYNGEE. There are 14 residues in the CDR3. The CDR3 DNA reads as TGTGCCAGCAGTGGGGGGGGCCTCCAAGAGACCCAGTACTTC. Its protein product is CASSGGGLQETQYF.

This clonotype was detected only a few times. The chain has TRBV20-1 and TRBJ2-7, with a weak D call TRBD2 (6 bases). Trimming removed 6 bases at V and 5 bases at J, with 17 bases between. The CDR3 length is 13 residues. Per germline, CDR1 DFQATT and CDR2 SNEGSKA (reference sequence). The CDR3 bases are TGCAGTGCCAGCCGTCAGGGCGGGGACGAGCAGTACTTC. This gives the protein CSASRQGGDEQYF.